Listed below are T cell receptor beta chains from one sample, sequenced in a study of T cell repertoires in cytomegalovirus infection. TCRdb re-derived calls from the reads in MiXCR, one entry per CDR3 protein. Of 150,000 to 200,000 distinct CDR3 sequences in the sample, roughly a fifth were seen once. Sequenced sample: PBMCs. The receptor set was obtained from a human donor in good health (CMV status not recorded). Some clones in this sample may be carry-over from other donors' samples. Both conserved end residues are part of each CDR3. D genes are given only for firm matches. Clone size is shown for a subset of rows, as once, few, many or a class of expanded clone.

D gene,J gene,clone size,V gene,CDR3 DNA,CDR3 protein
.,TRBJ1-2,.,TRBV20-1,TGCAGTGCTAGAGATTGTCAACAGGGAGCGAGCTATGGCTACACCTTC,CSARDCQQGASYGYTF
TRBD1,TRBJ1-2,.,TRBV12-3/TRBV12-4,TGTGCCAGCAGTATCCGGGACAGGGCACGTCGCACCTTC,CASSIRDRARRTF
.,TRBJ1-4,many,TRBV28,TGTGCCAGCAGTTTGGGGCAGGAGGAAAAACTGTTTTTT,CASSLGQEEKLFF
.,TRBJ1-5,few,TRBV6-1,TGTGCCAGCAGTGTCCAGGGCAATCAGCCCCAGCATTTT,CASSVQGNQPQHF
.,TRBJ1-1,few,TRBV5-6,TGTGCCAGCAGCCTGCCCATGAACACTGAAGCTTTCTTT,CASSLPMNTEAFF
.,TRBJ1-5,many,TRBV4-2,TGTGCCAGCAGCCAAGTGGGGGGCAGAGAGCCCCAGCATTTT,CASSQVGGREPQHF
TRBD1,TRBJ1-2,.,TRBV27,TGTGCCAGCAGTCCCCGAATAAGGACAGGGGAGAGCTATGGCTACACCTTC,CASSPRIRTGESYGYTF
.,TRBJ2-5,.,TRBV7-7,TGTGCCAGCAGCTTTGCCCGGGTAGAGACCCAGTACTTC,CASSFARVETQYF
.,TRBJ2-7,.,TRBV12-3/TRBV12-4,TGTGCCAGCAGTTTATCCGGAGGGGGGTCCTACGAGCAGTACTTC,CASSLSGGGSYEQYF
TRBD2,TRBJ2-2,few,TRBV7-3,TGTGCCAGCAGCTCCGGACTAGCGGGAGGGTACGGGGAGCTGTTTTTT,CASSSGLAGGYGELFF
.,TRBJ2-1,many,TRBV29-1,TGCAGCGTTGAAGACCAGGCGGCCAATGAGCAGTTCTTC,CSVEDQAANEQFF
TRBD1,TRBJ1-4,.,TRBV5-1,TGCGCCAGCAGCACGGGACAGGGCTTTGAAAAACTGTTTTTT,CASSTGQGFEKLFF
TRBD1,TRBJ1-5,few,TRBV6-1,TGTGCCGCAGGACAGGTCAATCAGCCCCAGCATTTT,CAAGQVNQPQHF
.,TRBJ1-1,many,TRBV3-1,TGTGCCAGCAGCCCCGGAGGGGCTGAAGCTTTCTTT,CASSPGGAEAFF
TRBD2,TRBJ2-1,many,TRBV7-8,TGTGCCAGCAGAAGCGGGGGGGCCTACAATGAGCAGTTCTTC,CASRSGGAYNEQFF
TRBD1,TRBJ2-2,few,TRBV6-6,TGTGCCAGCAGTCCTACTCGACCCGGGACAGGGTGGACCGGGGAGCTGTTTTTT,CASSPTRPGTGWTGELFF
TRBD2,TRBJ2-5,.,TRBV14,TGTGCCAGCAGCCAAGGACCCAGCGGGAGGGCCCCTGAAGAGACCCAGTACTTC,CASSQGPSGRAPEETQYF
.,TRBJ1-1,few,TRBV20-1,TGCAGTGCCGAGGCACAGACGGGCACTGAAGCTTTCTTT,CSAEAQTGTEAFF
TRBD2,TRBJ2-7,.,TRBV7-2,TGTGCCAGCAGCTTCGGGACTAGCGGGAGTCTCCACGAGCAGTACTTC,CASSFGTSGSLHEQYF
.,TRBJ2-1,few,TRBV30,TGTGCCTTCGGGGACCTGTACAATGAGCAGTTCTTC,CAFGDLYNEQFF
TRBD2,TRBJ2-1,many,TRBV7-9,TGTGCCAGCAGTAATAATAAGCGGGGGCGACTTGATGAGCAGTTCTTC,CASSNNKRGRLDEQFF
TRBD1,TRBJ1-2,many,TRBV2,TGTGCCAGCAGTGTGCAGGGACAGGGAGATGGCTACACCTTC,CASSVQGQGDGYTF
.,TRBJ1-2,.,TRBV6-6,TGTGCCAGCAGTTGGGTTCTGGGAGCTAACTATGGCTACACCTTC,CASSWVLGANYGYTF
.,TRBJ1-1,.,TRBV2,TGTGCCAGCAGCGGATGGGGACTGAACACTGAAGCTTTCTTT,CASSGWGLNTEAFF
TRBD1,TRBJ2-1,.,TRBV6-1,TGTGCCAGCCTGATGACAGGGGGCAGCCCTGAGCAGTTCTTC,CASLMTGGSPEQFF
.,TRBJ2-7,.,TRBV20-1,TGCAGTGCTAGATCTCGGACCGTAGTGGGCTACGAGCAGTACTTC,CSARSRTVVGYEQYF
TRBD1,TRBJ1-6,many,TRBV6-5,TGTGCCAGCAGTCAGGGGACAGGGGCAAATAATTCACCCCTCCACTTT,CASSQGTGANNSPLHF
.,TRBJ2-5,many,TRBV7-2,TGTGCCAGCAGCTTAGGCAGGCGCCTACGGGAGACCCAGTACTTC,CASSLGRRLRETQYF
TRBD2,TRBJ2-7,many,TRBV11-2,TGTGCCAGCAGCTTTAGACTAGCGGGAGATGAGCAGTACTTC,CASSFRLAGDEQYF
TRBD1,TRBJ2-2,many,TRBV6-6,TGTGCCAGCAGTCTTCGACAGGGTACGAACACCGGGGAGCTGTTTTTT,CASSLRQGTNTGELFF
.,TRBJ1-1,.,TRBV7-3,TGTGCCAGCCTCGACAGGAACACTGAAGCTTTCTTT,CASLDRNTEAFF
TRBD2,TRBJ2-1,.,TRBV28,TGTGCCAGCAGTTTACAGCGGGAGACCGATGAGCAGTTCTTC,CASSLQRETDEQFF
TRBD1,TRBJ2-7,.,TRBV7-8,TGTGCCAGCAGGAGAACAGGGGACTCCTACGAGCAGTACTTC,CASRRTGDSYEQYF
TRBD2,TRBJ2-2,few,TRBV5-1,TGCGCCAGCAGCTTGGCCGGCGGGGGGAACACCGGGGAGCTGTTTTTT,CASSLAGGGNTGELFF
.,TRBJ1-1,few,TRBV27,TGTGCCAGCAGTCCTCCCGGATGGGGCACTGAAGCTTTCTTT,CASSPPGWGTEAFF
.,TRBJ1-4,many,TRBV19,TGTGCCAGTAGTCGTAACAGAAATGAAAAACTGTTTTTT,CASSRNRNEKLFF
.,TRBJ2-4,few,TRBV4-1,TGCGCCAGCAGCCGGTACTTGGGGGACATTCAGTACTTC,CASSRYLGDIQYF
TRBD2,TRBJ2-1,.,TRBV6-5,TGTGCCAGCAGTTACTCCAGGTTAGCGGGAGGGCCCGATGAGCAGTTCTTC,CASSYSRLAGGPDEQFF
.,TRBJ2-3,many,TRBV7-3,TGTGCCAGCAGCCCATTTGGGGTGCGGACAGATACGCAGTATTTT,CASSPFGVRTDTQYF
.,TRBJ1-6,few,TRBV5-6,TGTGCCAGCAGCCACAGGGTTTATTCACCCCTCCACTTT,CASSHRVYSPLHF
.,TRBJ2-4,many,TRBV19,TGTGCCAGTAGTATCCTCGGGGTTGGGGACATTCAGTACTTC,CASSILGVGDIQYF
.,TRBJ2-6,.,TRBV5-6,TGTGCCAGCAGCTTGGCAGGTCCGGGTGGGGCCAACGTCCTGACTTTC,CASSLAGPGGANVLTF
.,TRBJ2-1,few,TRBV2,TGTGCCAGCACAATGTCTCCTAGTTGGAATGAGCAGTTCTTC,CASTMSPSWNEQFF
.,TRBJ2-5,many,TRBV11-2,TGTGCCAGCAGCTTAGAACGTACGTTCCAAGAGACCCAGTACTTC,CASSLERTFQETQYF
.,TRBJ2-1,.,TRBV5-5,TGTGCCAGCAGCTTGGGAGCCCTAGAGCACAATGAGCAGTTCTTC,CASSLGALEHNEQFF
.,TRBJ2-7,many,TRBV7-2,TGTGCCAGCAGCTTAAAGGACGGCACCGGGCAGTACTTC,CASSLKDGTGQYF
.,TRBJ1-6,.,TRBV28,TGTGCCAGCAGTTTTCGGGGTTCTTATTCACCCCTCCACTTT,CASSFRGSYSPLHF
.,TRBJ2-3,.,TRBV5-1,TGCGCCAGCAGCCCCTTCGTACCGACAGATACGCAGTATTTT,CASSPFVPTDTQYF
TRBD1,TRBJ1-1,.,TRBV7-9,TGTGCCAGCAGCCCAGGGGGGTTGAGGATGAACACTGAAGCTTTCTTT,CASSPGGLRMNTEAFF
.,TRBJ2-5,few,TRBV7-9,TGTGCCAGCAGCTTAGAGGCATTAGAGACCCAGTACTTC,CASSLEALETQYF
TRBD1,TRBJ1-2,.,TRBV28,TGTGCCAGCAGGACACCCGGGACAGGGGTTGGCTACACCTTC,CASRTPGTGVGYTF
TRBD1,TRBJ2-3,few,TRBV6-2/TRBV6-3,TGTGCCAGCAGTTACGGCAGGGGGCCCACAGATACGCAGTATTTT,CASSYGRGPTDTQYF
TRBD1,TRBJ2-2,many,TRBV7-2,TGTGCCAGCAGCCGAGGGACAGTCGGAACCGGGGAGCTGTTTTTT,CASSRGTVGTGELFF